The T cell receptor (beta chain) described here comes from a study of identical twins. General study results and limits: The study found weaker excess twin sharing in beta out-of-frame sequences. A partial confounding effect on zero-insertion analyses could come from invariant MAIT and iNKT cells. Insertions were reduced in abundant cord blood beta clonotypes but not in memory repertoires.

Template switching added a universal primer site; cDNA carried unique molecular identifiers. A single record per CDR3 protein comes from TCRdb applying MiXCR to the 5' RACE reads. The sample shows under 300,000 distinct CDR3 sequences, roughly 13% of them seen only once. Germline CDR1 and CDR2: MGHDK and SYGVNS. The CDR3 has 13 residues. Trimming took off 5 bases at V and 1 base at J, with 7 bases between the two ends. This clonotype was detected ten times or more. Its antigen is unidentified. The same sample was also used in a study of yellow fever vaccine responses in identical twins.

V usage is TRBV25-1 and J usage is TRBJ2-3, with unresolved D. The specimen was memory (CD45RO+) T cells sorted from blood. The receptor comes from a woman in her late teens or twenties in good health. The CDR3 coding sequence is TGTGCCAGCAGTCGGTGGGGCACAGATACGCAGTATTTT. Translation: CASSRWGTDTQYF.